One and the same sample provided the 10 T cell receptor beta chains below, sequenced in a study of T cells in Graves' hyperthyroidism and ophthalmopathy. The investigators amplified TCR beta CDR3 regions from RNA transcripts. The study used the HTBI primer set for a first-round RT-PCR of the TCR CDR3. TCRdb passed the multiplex PCR reads through MiXCR, listing each CDR3 protein once. The sample has 500,000 to 750,000 distinct CDR3 sequences, 14% seen once. The source material was blood. These receptors were obtained from a woman aged 18-29 years with Graves' ophthalmopathy.

The table lists this clonotype with many counts. This chain uses TRBV12-3 or TRBV12-4 with TRBJ2-7; 7 bases agree with TRBD1. There are 14 residues in the CDR3. V trimming: 3 bases; J trimming: 0 bases; junction bases outside the gene matches: 2. This chain's CDR3 is CASSLHRGSYEQYF. CDR3 bases: TGTGCCAGCAGTTTGCACAGGGGCTCCTACGAGCAGTACTTC.

This chain links TRBV12-5 with TRBJ2-3; D gene uncertain. The CDR3 runs 11 residues. The germline CDR1 and CDR2 sequences are LGHNT and FRNRAP. CDR3 loop: CARGLTDTQYF. In nucleotides, the CDR3 is TGTGCCCGTGGGTTGACAGATACGCAGTATTTT.

This clonotype has ten or more counts. The chain combines TRBV7-2 with TRBJ2-5; D could derive from TRBD1 or TRBD2 (6 bases each). Germline V gene lookup returns CDR1 SGHTA and CDR2 FQGNSA. Trimming pared 6 bases from V and 5 bases from J, leaving 16 bases between. CDR3 length equals 14 residues. The CDR3 protein is CASRGPGAGETQYF. DNA for the CDR3: TGTGCCAGCAGGGGGCCGGGGGCGGGGGAGACCCAGTACTTC.

This clonotype was detected a few times. The rearrangement uses TRBV15 and TRBJ1-1; no firm D call. Germline CDR1 LNHNV, CDR2 YYDKDF (reference sequence). Trimming removed 4 bases from V and 0 bases from J, with 6 bases in between. This CDR3 comprises 13 residues. CDR3 coding DNA: TGTGCCACCAGCACAGCGATGAACACTGAAGCTTTCTTT. Protein product: CATSTAMNTEAFF. The full variable domain, completed using reference TRBV15 and TRBJ1-1, is DAMVIQNPRYQVTQFGKPVTLSCSQTLNHNVMYWYQQKSSQAPKLLFHYYDKDFNNEADTPDNFQSRRPNTSFCFLDIRSPGLGDTAMYLCATSTAMNTEAFFGQGTRLTVV.

V is TRBV20-1 and J is TRBJ1-2, with no clear D. V was pared by 1 base and J by 0 bases, with 15 bases between. Germline loops: CDR1 DFQATT, CDR2 SNEGSKA (reference sequence). CDR3 size: 16 residues. The CDR3 sequence: CSARVKSDAANYGYTF. The DNA of the CDR3 is TGCAGTGCTAGAGTTAAGTCAGACGCTGCTAACTATGGCTACACCTTC.

The gene calls are TRBV5-1 and TRBJ2-3; D uncertain. Germline CDR1 SGHRS, CDR2 YFSETQ. The CDR3 totals 14 residues. Trimming removed 0 bases from V and 3 bases from J, with 8 bases in between. Written as DNA, the CDR3 is TGCGCCAGCAGCTTGGCCGTGGAAACAGATACGCAGTATTTT. Protein product: CASSLAVETDTQYF.

This clonotype was found many times. The chain uses TRBV28 and TRBJ2-2; a weak D match, TRBD2 (5 bases). Trimming removed 4 bases at V and 4 bases at J, with 22 bases between. Germline V lookup: CDR1 MDHEN, CDR2 SYDVKM. CDR3 length equals 18 residues. In DNA form, the CDR3 reads TGTGCCAGCAGTTCCCCCGGGTGGCTAGCCGAAGGCACCGGGGAGCTGTTTTTT. Encoded protein: CASSSPGWLAEGTGELFF.

This chain connects TRBV30 to TRBJ2-7; D may be TRBD1 (6 bases). Per the germline V gene, CDR1 is GTSNPN and CDR2 is SVGIG (reference sequence). Trimming took 2 bases from V and 2 from J, leaving 22 bases between them. The CDR3 contains 17 residues. CDR3 residues: CAWSSGTKSLNAYEQYF. CDR3 coding DNA: TGTGCCTGGAGTTCCGGGACAAAATCTCTCAACGCCTACGAGCAGTACTTC.

J is TRBJ2-5 and V is TRBV4-1, with D uncertain. The V gene's germline CDR1 is MGHRA and CDR2 YSYEKL. The CDR3 runs to 15 residues. V gave up 0 bases and J gave up 1 base, with 9 bases separating them. CDR3 DNA sequence: TGCGCCAGCAGCCAAGATCCGGCACCCCAAGAGACCCAGTACTTC. Encoded protein: CASSQDPAPQETQYF.

V and J are TRBV12-3 or TRBV12-4 and TRBJ1-1; 7 bases are a match to TRBD1. The CDR3 extends over 13 amino acids. With 3 bases clipped from V and 7 bases from J, the junction kept 5 bases outside the gene matches. Here the CDR3 reads CASSFRTGGEAFF. The CDR3 DNA follows: TGTGCCAGCAGTTTCAGGACAGGTGGTGAAGCTTTCTTT.